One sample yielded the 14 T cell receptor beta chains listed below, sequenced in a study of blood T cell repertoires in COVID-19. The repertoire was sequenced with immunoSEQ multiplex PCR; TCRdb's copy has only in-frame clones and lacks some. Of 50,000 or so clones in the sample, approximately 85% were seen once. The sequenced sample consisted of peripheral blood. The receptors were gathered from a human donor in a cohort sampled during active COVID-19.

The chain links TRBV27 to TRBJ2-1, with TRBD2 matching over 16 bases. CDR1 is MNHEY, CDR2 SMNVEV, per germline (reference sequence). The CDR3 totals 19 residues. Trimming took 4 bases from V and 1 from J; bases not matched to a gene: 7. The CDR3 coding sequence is TGTGCCAGCAGTTCCTACGGGACTAGCGGGAGGGCTTCCTACAATGAGCAGTTCTTC. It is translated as CASSSYGTSGRASYNEQFF.

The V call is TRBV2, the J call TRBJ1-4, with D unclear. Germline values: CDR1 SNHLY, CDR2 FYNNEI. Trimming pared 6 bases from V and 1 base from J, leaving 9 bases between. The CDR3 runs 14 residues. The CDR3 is CASRVGRTNEKLFF. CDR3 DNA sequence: TGTGCCAGCAGGGTGGGCAGAACTAATGAAAAACTGTTTTTT.

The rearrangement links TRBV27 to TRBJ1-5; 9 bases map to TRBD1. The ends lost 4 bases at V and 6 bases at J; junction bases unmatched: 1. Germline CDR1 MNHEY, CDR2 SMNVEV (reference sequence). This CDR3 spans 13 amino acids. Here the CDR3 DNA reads TGTGCCAGCAGTTGGGACAGGGTTCAGCCCCAGCATTTT. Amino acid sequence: CASSWDRVQPQHF.

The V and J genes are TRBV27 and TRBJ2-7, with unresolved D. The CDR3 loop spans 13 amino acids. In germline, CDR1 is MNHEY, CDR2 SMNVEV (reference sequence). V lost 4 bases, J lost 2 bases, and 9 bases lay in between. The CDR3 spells CASSWSAAYEQYF. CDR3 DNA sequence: TGTGCCAGCAGTTGGTCGGCGGCCTACGAGCAGTACTTC.

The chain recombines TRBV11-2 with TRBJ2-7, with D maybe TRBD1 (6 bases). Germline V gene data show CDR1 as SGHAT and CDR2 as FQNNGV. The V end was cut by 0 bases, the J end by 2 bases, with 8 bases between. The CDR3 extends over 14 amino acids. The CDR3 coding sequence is TGTGCCAGCAGCTTAGACAGGGGAACCTACGAGCAGTACTTC. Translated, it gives CASSLDRGTYEQYF.

CDR3 nucleotides: TGTGCCAGCAGTCGGGAAATCCGAGAAAAACTGTTTTTT. It codes for CASSREIREKLFF. The V call is TRBV6-5, the J call TRBJ1-4; the D is unclear. Germline V gives CDR1 MNHEY, CDR2 SVGAGI. Trimming took 5 bases from V and 8 from J, leaving 12 bases between them. The CDR3 sequence is 13 residues long.

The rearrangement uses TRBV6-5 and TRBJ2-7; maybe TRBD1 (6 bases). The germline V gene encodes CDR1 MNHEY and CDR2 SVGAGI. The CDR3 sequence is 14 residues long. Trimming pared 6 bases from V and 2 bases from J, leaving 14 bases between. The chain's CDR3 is CASSQQGNPYEQYF. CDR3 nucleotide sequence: TGTGCCAGCAGCCAACAGGGAAACCCCTACGAGCAGTACTTC.

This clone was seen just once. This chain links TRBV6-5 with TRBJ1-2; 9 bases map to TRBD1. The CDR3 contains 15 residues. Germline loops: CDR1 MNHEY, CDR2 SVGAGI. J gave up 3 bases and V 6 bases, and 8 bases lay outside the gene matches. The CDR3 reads CASSLWTGVDYGYTF. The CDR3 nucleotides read TGTGCCAGCAGCCTATGGACAGGGGTCGACTATGGCTACACCTTC.

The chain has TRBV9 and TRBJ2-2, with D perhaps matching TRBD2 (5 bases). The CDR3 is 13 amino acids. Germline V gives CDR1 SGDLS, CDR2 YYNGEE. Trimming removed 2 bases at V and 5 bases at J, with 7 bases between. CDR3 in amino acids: CASSVRGTGELFF. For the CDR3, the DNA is TGTGCCAGCAGCGTCCGAGGGACCGGGGAGCTGTTTTTT. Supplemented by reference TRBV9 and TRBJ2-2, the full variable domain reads DSGVTQTPKHLITATGQRVTLRCSPRSGDLSVYWYQQSLDQGLQFLIQYYNGEERAKGNILERFSAQQFPDLHSELNLSSLELGDSALYFCASSVRGTGELFFGEGSRLTVL.

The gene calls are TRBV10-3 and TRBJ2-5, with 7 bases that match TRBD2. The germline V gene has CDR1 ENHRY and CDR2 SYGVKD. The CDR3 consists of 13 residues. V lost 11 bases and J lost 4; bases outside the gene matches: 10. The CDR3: CASGRAPRETQYF. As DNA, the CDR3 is TGTGCCTCGGGGAGGGCCCCTAGAGAGACCCAGTACTTC.

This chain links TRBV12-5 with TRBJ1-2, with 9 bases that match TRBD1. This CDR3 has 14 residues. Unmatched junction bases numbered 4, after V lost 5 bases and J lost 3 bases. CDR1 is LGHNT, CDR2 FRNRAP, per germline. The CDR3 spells CASGNDRGDYGYTF. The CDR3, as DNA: TGTGCTAGTGGTAACGACAGGGGGGACTATGGCTACACCTTC. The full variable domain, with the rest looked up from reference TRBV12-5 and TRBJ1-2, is DARVTQTPRHKVTEMGQEVTMRCQPILGHNTVFWYRQTMMQGLELLAYFRNRAPLDDSGMPKDRFSAEMPDATLATLKIQPSEPRDSAVYFCASGNDRGDYGYTFGSGTRLTVV.

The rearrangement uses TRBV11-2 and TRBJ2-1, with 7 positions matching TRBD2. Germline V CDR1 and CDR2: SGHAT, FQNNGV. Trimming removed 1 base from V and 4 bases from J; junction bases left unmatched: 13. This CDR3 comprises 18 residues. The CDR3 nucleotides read TGTGCCAGCAGCTTAGCCGTCCGACTAGTGGGAGGGTACAATGAGCAGTTCTTC. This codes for CASSLAVRLVGGYNEQFF.

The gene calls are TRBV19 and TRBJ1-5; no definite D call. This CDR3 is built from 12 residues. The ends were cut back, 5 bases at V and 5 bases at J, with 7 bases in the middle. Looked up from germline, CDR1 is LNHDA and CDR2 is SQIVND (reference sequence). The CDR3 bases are TGTGCCAGTAGTTACGGGGATCAGCCCCAGCATTTT. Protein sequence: CASSYGDQPQHF.

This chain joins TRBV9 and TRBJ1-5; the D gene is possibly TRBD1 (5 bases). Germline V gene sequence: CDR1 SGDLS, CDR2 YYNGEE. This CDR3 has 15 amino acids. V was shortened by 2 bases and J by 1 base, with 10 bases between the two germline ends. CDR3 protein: CASSVSSGSNQPQHF. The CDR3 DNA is TGTGCCAGCAGCGTCAGCTCAGGGAGCAATCAGCCCCAGCATTTT. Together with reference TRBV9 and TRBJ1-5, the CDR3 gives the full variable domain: DSGVTQTPKHLITATGQRVTLRCSPRSGDLSVYWYQQSLDQGLQFLIQYYNGEERAKGNILERFSAQQFPDLHSELNLSSLELGDSALYFCASSVSSGSNQPQHFGDGTRLSIL.